The 15 T cell receptor beta chains reported below all come from one sample, sequenced in a study of shared clonotypes between healthy human individuals. Generated by immunoSEQ multiplex PCR, the TCRdb table keeps only in-frame clones and is missing some. The table has 1 million to 1.3 million clones, roughly 74% seen once. The specimen was memory CD4+ T cells from PBMCs. Subset here: CD45RA-negative fraction. All receptors derive from a man between 18 and 29 years old in good health. Some clones in this sample may be carry-over from other donors' samples.

This clone has ten or more counts. V usage is TRBV29-1 and J usage is TRBJ1-2; the D gene is possibly TRBD1 (6 bases). The V gene lost 7 bases and the J gene lost 4 bases, with 19 bases spanning the gap. The CDR3 is 14 amino acids. CDR1 and CDR2 (germline): SQVTM, ANQGSEA. CDR3 DNA: TGCAGCGCTCAAACCCTGACAGGCTTCTATGGCTACACCTTC. It encodes CSAQTLTGFYGYTF.

About this clone itself: The sample holds other DNA sequences that translate to the same CDR3. CDR3 loop: CASSLTRDNEQFF. The CDR3, as DNA: TGTGCCAGCAGCTTAACTCGGGACAATGAGCAGTTCTTC. The chain recombines TRBV7-3 with TRBJ2-1; D call uncertain. Germline V lookup: CDR1 SGHTA, CDR2 FQGTGA. V lost 0 bases and J lost 5, with 5 bases in between. CDR3 length: 13 residues. The full variable domain, rest sourced from reference TRBV7-3 and TRBJ2-1, is GAGVSQTPSNKVTEKGKYVELRCDPISGHTALYWYRQSLGQGPEFLIYFQGTGAADDSGLPNDRFFAVRPEGSVSTLKIQRTERGDSAVYLCASSLTRDNEQFFGPGTRLTVL.

The chain employs TRBV30 and TRBJ2-7; the D is unclear. Deletions cut 3 bases from V and 3 bases from J, with 15 bases between. The CDR3 has 14 residues. Germline V gives CDR1 GTSNPN, CDR2 SVGIG (reference sequence). The CDR3 region has the DNA TGTGCCTGGAGCGCGAGAGACGGACGCTACGAGCAGTACTTC. It yields the protein CAWSARDGRYEQYF.

The chain combines TRBV11-2 with TRBJ2-7; 10 bases are shared with TRBD1. Germline V lookup: CDR1 SGHAT, CDR2 FQNNGV. The CDR3 loop spans 17 amino acids. Trimming at V came to 0 bases and at J to 3 bases, leaving 8 bases not matched to a gene. CDR3 coding DNA: TGTGCCAGCAGCTTAGAAGGAGGGACAGGGGACCTCTACGAGCAGTACTTC. Protein product: CASSLEGGTGDLYEQYF. Based on the CDR3 plus reference TRBV11-2 and TRBJ2-7, the full variable domain is EAGVAQSPRYKIIEKRQSVAFWCNPISGHATLYWYQQILGQGPKLLIQFQNNGVVDDSQLPKDRFSAERLKGVDSTLKIQPAKLEDSAVYLCASSLEGGTGDLYEQYFGPGTRLTVT.

This clone was counted a few times. The V gene is TRBV27, the J gene TRBJ1-6; a possible D gene is TRBD1 (5 bases). Between the trimmed V and J ends, which lost 4 bases and 9 bases, there was a span of 16 bases. The CDR3 spans 15 residues. Germline V gives CDR1 MNHEY, CDR2 SMNVEV (reference sequence). Here the CDR3 DNA reads TGTGCCAGCAGTTCCCTCTGGTCCGGGGGTTCACCCCTCCACTTT. It translates to CASSSLWSGGSPLHF.

The chain recombines TRBV28 with TRBJ2-2; 8 bases are a match to TRBD1. This CDR3 spans 13 amino acids. CDR1 MDHEN and CDR2 SYDVKM come from the germline V gene. Trimming removed 5 bases from V and 8 bases from J; junction bases left unmatched: 4. The CDR3 DNA sequence: TGTGCCAGCAGTCAGGGGGCCTGGGGGGAGCTGTTTTTT. It yields the protein CASSQGAWGELFF. The full variable domain, with the rest looked up from reference TRBV28 and TRBJ2-2, is DVKVTQSSRYLVKRTGEKVFLECVQDMDHENMFWYRQDPGLGLRLIYFSYDVKMKEKGDIPEGYSVSREKKERFSLILESASTNQTSMYLCASSQGAWGELFFGEGSRLTVL.

The chain recombines TRBV6-5 with TRBJ1-1; possible D gene TRBD1, 6 bases. Germline lookup yields CDR1 MNHEY and CDR2 SVGAGI. The CDR3 is made up of 15 amino acids. Trimming cost V 1 base and J 1 base, with 10 bases left between them. The CDR3 loop reads CASSYFEDRNTEAFF. CDR3 DNA: TGTGCCAGCAGTTACTTCGAGGACAGGAACACTGAAGCTTTCTTT.

The gene calls are TRBV7-9 and TRBJ2-2, with D perhaps assigned TRBD1 or TRBD2 (6 bases each). Per germline, CDR1 SEHNR and CDR2 FQNEAQ (reference sequence). The CDR3 extends over 15 amino acids. The germline V and J ends were trimmed by 6 bases and 2 bases, with 13 bases remaining between them. The CDR3 DNA reads TGTGCCAGCAGGTTAACAGGGACTAACACCGGGGAGCTGTTTTTT. The encoded protein is CASRLTGTNTGELFF.

About this clone: Other DNA sequences of this sample code for an identical CDR3. The gene calls are TRBV28 and TRBJ1-1; TRBD1 aligns across 7 bases. V trimming: 5 bases; J trimming: 0 bases; junction bases outside the gene matches: 6. Looked up from germline, CDR1 is MDHEN and CDR2 is SYDVKM. The CDR3 length is 15 residues. CDR3 residues: CASSPPQGMNTEAFF. The CDR3 region has the DNA TGTGCCAGCAGTCCACCACAGGGGATGAACACTGAAGCTTTCTTT.

The chain links TRBV7-2 to TRBJ2-3, with 7 bases lining up with TRBD1. V lost 1 base to trimming and J lost 1 base; unmatched junction nucleotides: 2. The CDR3 extends over 15 amino acids. Germline V CDR1 and CDR2: SGHTA, FQGNSA. The CDR3 sequence is CASSLVGTGTDTQYF. In DNA form, the CDR3 reads TGTGCCAGCAGCTTAGTTGGGACAGGCACAGATACGCAGTATTTT. Variable domain in full (rest from reference TRBV7-2 and TRBJ2-3): GAGVSQSPSNKVTEKGKDVELRCDPISGHTALYWYRQSLGQGLEFLIYFQGNSAPDKSGLPSDRFSAERTGGSVSTLTIQRTQQEDSAVYLCASSLVGTGTDTQYFGPGTRLTVL.

This chain uses TRBV28 with TRBJ1-2; the D gene is possibly TRBD1 (5 bases). CDR1 and CDR2 from the germline V gene are MDHEN and SYDVKM. This CDR3 spans 11 amino acids. CDR3 loop: CASGARYGYTF. Written as DNA, the CDR3 is TGTGCAAGTGGGGCGCGGTATGGCTACACCTTC.

The gene calls are TRBV10-2 and TRBJ2-6; 9 nucleotides line up with TRBD1. The CDR3 is 20 amino acids. Trimming at V came to 6 bases and at J to 1 base, leaving 16 bases not matched to a gene. Germline CDR1 WSHSY, CDR2 SAAADI. The CDR3 nucleotides read TGCGCCAGCAGAAACCTTATGCCGGGACAGGGCTTATCTGGGGCCAACGTCCTGACTTTC. As protein: CASRNLMPGQGLSGANVLTF.

The chain joins TRBV9 to TRBJ2-3; tentative D call: TRBD1 (6 bases). With 7 bases removed from V and 1 base from J, the gap between germline ends came to 16 bases. The CDR3 is made up of 15 amino acids. Germline lookup yields CDR1 SGDLS and CDR2 YYNGEE. The CDR3 coding sequence is TGTGCCAGCGGCATAAGGGGGAGTGGCACAGATACGCAGTATTTT. Translated: CASGIRGSGTDTQYF.

The rearrangement links TRBV7-7 to TRBJ2-1; D is possibly TRBD2 (7 bases). The CDR3 is 16 residues long. V was shortened by 1 base and J by 8 bases, with 18 bases between the two germline ends. The germline V gene encodes CDR1 SSHAT and CDR2 FNYEAQ (reference sequence). CDR3 in DNA: TGTGCCAGCAGCTTAGGAAGAGGGGGGGGCCTCTATGAGCAGTTCTTC. It translates to CASSLGRGGGLYEQFF.

The gene calls are TRBV11-2 and TRBJ1-3; D is perhaps TRBD1 (5 bases). Germline V gives CDR1 SGHAT, CDR2 FQNNGV. The CDR3 is made up of 14 amino acids. The germline V and J ends were trimmed by 5 bases and 4 bases, with 12 bases remaining between them. The CDR3 region is CASSPGPTGNTIYF. The DNA of the CDR3 is TGTGCCAGCAGCCCGGGACCGACGGGAAACACCATATATTTT.